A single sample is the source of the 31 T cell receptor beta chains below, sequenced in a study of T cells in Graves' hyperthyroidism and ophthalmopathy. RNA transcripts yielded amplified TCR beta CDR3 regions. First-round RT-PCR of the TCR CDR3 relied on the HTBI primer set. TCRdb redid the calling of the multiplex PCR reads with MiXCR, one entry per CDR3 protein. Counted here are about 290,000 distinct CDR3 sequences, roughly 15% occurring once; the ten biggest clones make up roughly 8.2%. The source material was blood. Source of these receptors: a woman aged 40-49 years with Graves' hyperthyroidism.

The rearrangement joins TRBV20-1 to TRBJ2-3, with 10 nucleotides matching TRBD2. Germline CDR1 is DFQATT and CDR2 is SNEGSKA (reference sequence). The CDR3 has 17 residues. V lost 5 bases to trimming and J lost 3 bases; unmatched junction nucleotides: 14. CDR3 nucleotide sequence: TGCAGTGCTGGAGGCAATCCAGCGGGAGGGCGTACAGATACGCAGTATTTT. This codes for CSAGGNPAGGRTDTQYF.

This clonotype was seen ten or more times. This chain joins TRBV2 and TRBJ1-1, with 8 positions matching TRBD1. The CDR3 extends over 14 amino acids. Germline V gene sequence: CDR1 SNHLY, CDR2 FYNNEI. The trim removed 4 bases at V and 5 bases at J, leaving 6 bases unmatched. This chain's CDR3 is CASSAGRGQTEAFF. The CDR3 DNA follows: TGTGCCAGCAGTGCTGGCAGGGGGCAGACTGAAGCTTTCTTT.

CDR3 sequence: CASSLKADTQYF. In DNA form, the CDR3 reads TGCGCCAGCAGTCTTAAGGCAGATACGCAGTATTTT. The chain links TRBV10-2 to TRBJ2-3; no firm D call. Between the trimmed V and J ends, which lost 5 bases and 4 bases, there was a span of 7 bases. Germline values: CDR1 WSHSY, CDR2 SAAADI. The CDR3 is 12 residues long.

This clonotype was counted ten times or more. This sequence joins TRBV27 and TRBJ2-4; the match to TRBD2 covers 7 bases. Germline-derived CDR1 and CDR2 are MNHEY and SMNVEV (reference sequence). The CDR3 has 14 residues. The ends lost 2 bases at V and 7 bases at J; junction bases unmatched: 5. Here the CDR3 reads CASSLGTRGNIQYF. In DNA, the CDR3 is TGTGCCAGCAGTTTAGGGACGCGGGGGAACATTCAGTACTTC.

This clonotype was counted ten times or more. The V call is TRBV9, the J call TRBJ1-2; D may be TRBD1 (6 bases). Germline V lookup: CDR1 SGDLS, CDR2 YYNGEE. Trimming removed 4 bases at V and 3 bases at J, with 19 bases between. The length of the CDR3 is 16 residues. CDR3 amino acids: CASSPTTGRTDYGYTF. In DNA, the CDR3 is TGTGCCAGCAGCCCTACGACAGGCCGCACGGACTATGGCTACACCTTC.

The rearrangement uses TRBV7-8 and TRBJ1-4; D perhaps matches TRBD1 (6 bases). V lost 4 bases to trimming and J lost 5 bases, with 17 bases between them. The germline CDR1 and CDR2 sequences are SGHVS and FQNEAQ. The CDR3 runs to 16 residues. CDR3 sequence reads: CASSSRRGGGNEKLFF. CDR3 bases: TGTGCCAGCAGCTCCCGGAGGGGAGGGGGAAATGAAAAACTGTTTTTT.

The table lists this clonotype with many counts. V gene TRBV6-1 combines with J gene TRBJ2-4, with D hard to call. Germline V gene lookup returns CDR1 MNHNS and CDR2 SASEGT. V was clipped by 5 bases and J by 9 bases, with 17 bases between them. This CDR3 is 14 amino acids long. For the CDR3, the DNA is TGTGCCAGCAGTCCCCTCCAGAAGGGAACCATTCAGTACTTC. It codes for CASSPLQKGTIQYF.

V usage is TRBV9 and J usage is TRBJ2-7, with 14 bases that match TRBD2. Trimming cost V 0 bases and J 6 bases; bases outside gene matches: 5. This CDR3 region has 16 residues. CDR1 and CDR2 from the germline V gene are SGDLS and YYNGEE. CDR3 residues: CASSVDSGLAGVEQYF. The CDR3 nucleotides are TGTGCCAGCAGCGTAGACTCGGGACTAGCGGGAGTCGAGCAGTACTTC.

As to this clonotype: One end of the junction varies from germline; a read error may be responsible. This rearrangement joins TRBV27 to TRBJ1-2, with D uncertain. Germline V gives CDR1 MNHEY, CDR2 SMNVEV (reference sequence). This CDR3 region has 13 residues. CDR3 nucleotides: TGTGCCTGCAGTGTCCGGAGCAACTATGGCTACACCTTC. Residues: CACSVRSNYGYTF.

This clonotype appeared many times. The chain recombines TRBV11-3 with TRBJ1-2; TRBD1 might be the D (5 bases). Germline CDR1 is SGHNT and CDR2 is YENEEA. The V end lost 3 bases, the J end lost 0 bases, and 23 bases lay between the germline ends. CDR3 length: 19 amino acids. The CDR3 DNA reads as TGTGCCAGCAGCTTCGCTAATTCAGGGAGACTCGCGGCTAACTATGGCTACACCTTC. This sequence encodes CASSFANSGRLAANYGYTF.

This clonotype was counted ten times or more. The chain's CDR3 is CASSLLAGGPAGELFF. For the CDR3, the DNA is TGTGCCAGCAGCTTATTAGCGGGAGGGCCCGCCGGGGAGCTGTTTTTT. The rearrangement uses TRBV7-8 and TRBJ2-2; TRBD2 matches 11 bases. V was pared by 2 bases and J by 6 bases, with 5 bases of the junction left unmatched. The germline V gene encodes CDR1 SGHVS and CDR2 FQNEAQ. This CDR3 comprises 16 residues.

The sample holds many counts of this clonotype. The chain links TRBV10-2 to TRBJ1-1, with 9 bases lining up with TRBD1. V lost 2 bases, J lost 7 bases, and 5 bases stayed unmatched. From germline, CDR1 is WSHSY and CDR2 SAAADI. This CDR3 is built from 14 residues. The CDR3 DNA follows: TGCGCCAGCAGTGAGATGACAGGGGGACGTGAAGCTTTCTTT. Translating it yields CASSEMTGGREAFF.

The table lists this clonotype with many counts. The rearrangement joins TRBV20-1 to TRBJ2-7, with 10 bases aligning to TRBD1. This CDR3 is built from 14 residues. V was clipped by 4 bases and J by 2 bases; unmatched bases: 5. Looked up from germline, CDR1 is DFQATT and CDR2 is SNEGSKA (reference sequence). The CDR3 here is CSATRDRGTYEQYF. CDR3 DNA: TGCAGTGCTACCCGGGACAGGGGTACCTACGAGCAGTACTTC.

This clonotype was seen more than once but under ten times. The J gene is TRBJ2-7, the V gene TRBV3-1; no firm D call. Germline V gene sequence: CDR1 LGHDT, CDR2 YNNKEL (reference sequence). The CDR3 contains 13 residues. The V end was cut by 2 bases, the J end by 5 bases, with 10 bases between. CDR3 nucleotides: TGTGCCAGCAGCCAATTGGCAGGAAACGAGCAGTACTTC. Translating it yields CASSQLAGNEQYF.

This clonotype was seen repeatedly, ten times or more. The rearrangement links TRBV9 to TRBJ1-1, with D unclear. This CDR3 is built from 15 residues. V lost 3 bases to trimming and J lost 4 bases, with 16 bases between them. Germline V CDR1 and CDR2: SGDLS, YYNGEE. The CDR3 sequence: CASSAHIGGSTEAFF. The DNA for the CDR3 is TGTGCCAGCAGCGCCCACATAGGAGGAAGCACTGAAGCTTTCTTT.

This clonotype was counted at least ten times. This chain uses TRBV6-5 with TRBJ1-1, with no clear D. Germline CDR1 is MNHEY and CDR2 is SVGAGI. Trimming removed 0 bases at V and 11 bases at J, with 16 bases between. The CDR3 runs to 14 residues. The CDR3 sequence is CASSYSVGRPGAFF. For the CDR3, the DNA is TGTGCCAGCAGTTACTCGGTTGGGCGTCCTGGGGCTTTCTTT.

DNA of the CDR3: TGTGCCAGCAGTCTCGGGGTGGACTACACCTTC. Translating gives CASSLGVDYTF. The chain couples TRBV12-3 or TRBV12-4 to TRBJ1-2, with no clear D. CDR3 length equals 11 residues. The V and J ends lost 5 bases and 10 bases respectively, with 11 bases between them.

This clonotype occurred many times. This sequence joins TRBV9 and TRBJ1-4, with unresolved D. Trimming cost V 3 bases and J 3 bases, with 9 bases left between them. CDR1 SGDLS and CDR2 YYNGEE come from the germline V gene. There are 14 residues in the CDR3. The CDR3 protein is CASSEGSSNEKLFF. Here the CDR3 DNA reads TGTGCCAGCAGCGAGGGAAGTTCTAATGAAAAACTGTTTTTT.

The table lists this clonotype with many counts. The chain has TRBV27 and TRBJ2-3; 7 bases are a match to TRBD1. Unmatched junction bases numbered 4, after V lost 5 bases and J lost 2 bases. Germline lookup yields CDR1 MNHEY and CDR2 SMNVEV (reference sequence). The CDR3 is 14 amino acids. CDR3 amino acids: CASSQGGITDTQYF. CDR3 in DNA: TGTGCCAGCAGTCAAGGGGGCATCACAGATACGCAGTATTTT.

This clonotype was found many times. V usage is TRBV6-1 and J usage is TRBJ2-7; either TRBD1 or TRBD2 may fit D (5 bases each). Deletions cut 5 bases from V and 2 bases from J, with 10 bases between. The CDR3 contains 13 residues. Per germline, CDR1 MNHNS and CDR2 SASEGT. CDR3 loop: CASSRDRTYEQYF. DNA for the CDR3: TGTGCCAGCAGTCGGGACCGTACCTACGAGCAGTACTTC.

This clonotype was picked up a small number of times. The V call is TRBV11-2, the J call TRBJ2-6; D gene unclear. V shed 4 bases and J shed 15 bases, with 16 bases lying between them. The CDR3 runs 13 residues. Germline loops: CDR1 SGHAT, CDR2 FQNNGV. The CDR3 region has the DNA TGTGCCAGCAGCTCTCCTAATCGACTGCACCTGACTTTC. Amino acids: CASSSPNRLHLTF.

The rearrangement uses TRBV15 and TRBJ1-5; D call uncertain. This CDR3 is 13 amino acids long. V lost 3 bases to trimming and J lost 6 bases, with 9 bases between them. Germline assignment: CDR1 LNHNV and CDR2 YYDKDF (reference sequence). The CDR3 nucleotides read TGTGCCACCAGCAGTATAGTGGTTCAGCCCCAGCATTTT. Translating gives CATSSIVVQPQHF.

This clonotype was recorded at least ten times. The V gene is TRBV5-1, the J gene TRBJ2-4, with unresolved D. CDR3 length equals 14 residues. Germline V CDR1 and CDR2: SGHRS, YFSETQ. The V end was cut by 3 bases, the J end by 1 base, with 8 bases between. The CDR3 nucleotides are TGCGCCAGCAGCTCGCTAGGGGCCAAAAACATTCAGTACTTC. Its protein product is CASSSLGAKNIQYF. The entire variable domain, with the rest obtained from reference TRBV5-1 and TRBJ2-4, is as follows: KAGVTQTPRYLIKTRGQQVTLSCSPISGHRSVSWYQQTPGQGLQFLFEYFSETQRNKGNFPGRFSGRQFSNSRSEMNVSTLELGDSALYLCASSSLGAKNIQYFGAGTRLSVL.

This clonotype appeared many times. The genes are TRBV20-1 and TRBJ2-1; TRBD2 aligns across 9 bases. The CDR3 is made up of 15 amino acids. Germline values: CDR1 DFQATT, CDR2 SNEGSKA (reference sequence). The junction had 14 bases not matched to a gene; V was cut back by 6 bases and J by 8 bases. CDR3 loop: CSAGELAGVRDEQFF. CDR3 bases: TGCAGTGCCGGGGAATTAGCGGGAGTAAGAGATGAGCAGTTCTTC.

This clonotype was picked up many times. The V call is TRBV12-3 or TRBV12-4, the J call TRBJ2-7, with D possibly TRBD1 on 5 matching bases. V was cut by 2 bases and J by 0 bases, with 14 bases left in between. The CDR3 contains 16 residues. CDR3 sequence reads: CASSLSRGKSSYEQYF. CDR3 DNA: TGTGCCAGCAGTTTAAGTAGGGGCAAGTCCTCCTACGAGCAGTACTTC.

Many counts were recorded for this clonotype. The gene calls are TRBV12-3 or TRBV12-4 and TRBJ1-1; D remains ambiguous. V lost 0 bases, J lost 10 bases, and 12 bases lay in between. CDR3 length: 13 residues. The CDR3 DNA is TGTGCCAGCAGTTTAGCCGGAGGGAGAGGAGCTTTCTTT. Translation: CASSLAGGRGAFF.

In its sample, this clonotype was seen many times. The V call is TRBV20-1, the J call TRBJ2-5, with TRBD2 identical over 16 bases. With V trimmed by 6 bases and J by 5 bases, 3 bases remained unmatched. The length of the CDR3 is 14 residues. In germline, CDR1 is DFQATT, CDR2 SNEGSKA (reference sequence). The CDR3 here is CSAGLAGGGETQYF. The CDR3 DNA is TGCAGTGCGGGACTAGCGGGAGGGGGGGAGACCCAGTACTTC.

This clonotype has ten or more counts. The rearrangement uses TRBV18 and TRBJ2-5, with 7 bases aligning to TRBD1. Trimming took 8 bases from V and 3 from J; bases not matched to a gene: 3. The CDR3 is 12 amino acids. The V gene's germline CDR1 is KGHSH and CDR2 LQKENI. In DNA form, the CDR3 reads TGTGCCAGCGGGGGACAGAAAGAGACCCAGTACTTC. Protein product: CASGGQKETQYF.

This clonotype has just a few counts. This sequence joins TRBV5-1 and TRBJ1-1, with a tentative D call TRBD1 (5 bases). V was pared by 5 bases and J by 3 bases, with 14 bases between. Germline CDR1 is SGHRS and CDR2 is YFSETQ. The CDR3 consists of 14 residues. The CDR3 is CASREREGDTEAFF. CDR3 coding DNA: TGCGCCAGCAGAGAACGGGAAGGGGACACTGAAGCTTTCTTT.

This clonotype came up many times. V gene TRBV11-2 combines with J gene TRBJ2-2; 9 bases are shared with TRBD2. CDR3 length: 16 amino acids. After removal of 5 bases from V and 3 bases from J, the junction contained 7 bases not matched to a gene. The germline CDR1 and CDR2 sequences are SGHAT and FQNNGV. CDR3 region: CASSHSGRRDTGELFF. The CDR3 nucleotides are TGTGCCAGCAGCCATAGCGGGAGACGTGACACCGGGGAGCTGTTTTTT.

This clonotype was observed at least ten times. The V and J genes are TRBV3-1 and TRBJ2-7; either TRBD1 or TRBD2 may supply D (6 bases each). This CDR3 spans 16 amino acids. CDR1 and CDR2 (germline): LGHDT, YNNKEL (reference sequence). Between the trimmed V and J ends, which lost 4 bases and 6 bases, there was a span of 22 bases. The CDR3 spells CASSPLQGRGDVEQYF. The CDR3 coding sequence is TGTGCCAGCAGCCCCCTCCAGGGAAGGGGGGATGTCGAGCAGTACTTC.